What follows are 32 T cell receptor beta chains derived from one specimen sequenced in a study of early T cells in non-severe SARS-CoV-2 infection (dated by TCRdb to the early 2020s). Receptor libraries were prepared by 5' RACE. Instrument used: NextSeq 500. TCRdb trimmed public reads at Q25 via fastp, called clones via MiXCR and kept in-frame beta chains. When rows share a CDR3 protein, they turn into one entry using the most common DNA and genes. A total of roughly 100,000 distinct CDR3 sequences appear in this sample, about 14% of them only once. The top ten clones comprise under 6.5% of the sample. The sample consisted of whole blood. These TCRs come from an adult who was a healthcare worker with PCR-confirmed SARS-CoV-2 infection or an uninfected control (not recorded which).

In this sample, this clonotype turned up many times. In DNA form, the CDR3 reads TGCAGTGCTAGAGTGATAGGAGAGTACACCTTC. As protein: CSARVIGEYTF. The chain links TRBV20-1 to TRBJ1-2, with D uncertain. V lost 1 base, J lost 11 bases, and 11 bases lay in between. This CDR3 contains 11 residues. Germline CDR1 DFQATT, CDR2 SNEGSKA (reference sequence).

The chain is built from TRBV25-1 and TRBJ2-5; D assignment may be TRBD1 or TRBD2 (5 bases each). V was pared by 2 bases and J by 5 bases, with 9 bases between. The CDR3 loop spans 13 amino acids. The germline CDR1 and CDR2 sequences are MGHDK and SYGVNS. The CDR3 sequence: CASSEGGRETQYF. CDR3 in DNA: TGTGCCAGCAGTGAAGGGGGACGGGAGACCCAGTACTTC. The complete variable domain, with remaining parts taken from reference TRBV25-1 and TRBJ2-5, reads EADIYQTPRYLVIGTGKKITLECSQTMGHDKMYWYQQDPGMELHLIHYSYGVNSTEKGDLSSESTVSRIRTEHFPLTLESARPSHTSQYLCASSEGGRETQYFGPGTRLLVL.

This clonotype was detected only a few times. The V and J genes are TRBV13 and TRBJ1-1; D is perhaps TRBD1 (5 bases). Trimming stripped 4 bases from V and 1 base from J, with 13 bases between. The CDR3 is 15 residues long. Germline-derived CDR1 and CDR2 are PRHDT and FYEKMQ (reference sequence). The CDR3 nucleotides read TGTGCCAGCAGCTCCCCCCGGGACTCGAACACTGAAGCTTTCTTT. This gives the protein CASSSPRDSNTEAFF.

This clonotype has only a few counts. The DNA for the CDR3 is TGTGCCAGCAGTTACTTCGGGGGCCTCCCAGATACGCAGTATTTT. It codes for CASSYFGGLPDTQYF. The chain couples TRBV6-2 or TRBV6-3 to TRBJ2-3, with D perhaps matching TRBD1 or TRBD2 (6 bases each). The CDR3 totals 15 residues. V dropped 1 base and J dropped 4 bases, with 12 bases sitting between them. Germline values: CDR1 MNHEY, CDR2 SVGEGT.

This clonotype was seen at least ten times. The chain recombines TRBV25-1 with TRBJ2-7; D may be TRBD1 (6 bases). The CDR3 consists of 15 residues. The germline gives CDR1 MGHDK, CDR2 SYGVNS. V was trimmed by 3 bases and J by 2 bases, leaving 14 bases between them. DNA of the CDR3: TGTGCCAGCAGTGAGCCGGGACAAGCTCCCTACGAGCAGTACTTC. It is translated as CASSEPGQAPYEQYF.

This clonotype was counted many times. The chain uses TRBV11-2 and TRBJ2-7, with 9 positions matching TRBD1. This CDR3 comprises 14 residues. V lost 4 bases, J lost 5 bases, and 6 bases stayed unmatched. CDR1 is SGHAT, CDR2 FQNNGV, per germline. CDR3 region: CASSSRTGADEQYF. In DNA, the CDR3 is TGTGCCAGCAGCTCCAGGACAGGGGCGGACGAGCAGTACTTC.

This clonotype has a handful of counts. CDR3 bases: TGTGCCAGCAGCCAAGCAGGGGCGAACACCGGGGAGCTGTTTTTT. It is translated as CASSQAGANTGELFF. The chain recombines TRBV3-1 with TRBJ2-2, with D possibly being TRBD1 (6 bases). The CDR3 is made up of 15 amino acids. Trimming pared 1 base from V and 0 bases from J, leaving 6 bases between. CDR1 and CDR2 from the germline V gene are LGHDT and YNNKEL (reference sequence).

Many counts were recorded for this clonotype. This chain links TRBV28 with TRBJ2-7, with D possibly matching TRBD2 (6 bases). The CDR3 spans 11 residues. The germline V gene encodes CDR1 MDHEN and CDR2 SYDVKM. Trimming took 4 bases from V and 10 from J, leaving 11 bases between them. In DNA form, the CDR3 reads TGTGCCAGCAGTTCGGGACTGCATCAGTACTTC. Encoded protein: CASSSGLHQYF.

This clonotype was picked up many times. The chain combines TRBV6-2 or TRBV6-3 with TRBJ1-3; D possibly corresponds to TRBD1 (6 bases). Trimming cost V 5 bases and J 0 bases, with 8 bases left between them. Germline CDR1 is MNHEY and CDR2 is SVGEGT. The CDR3 sequence is 14 residues long. This chain's CDR3 is CASSGGYSGNTIYF. CDR3 DNA sequence: TGTGCCAGCAGTGGGGGCTACTCTGGAAACACCATATATTTT.

The V gene is TRBV20-1, the J gene TRBJ1-5; no reliable D call. The length of the CDR3 is 14 residues. Germline V gene data show CDR1 as DFQATT and CDR2 as SNEGSKA (reference sequence). Trimming cost V 2 bases and J 4 bases, with 12 bases left between them. The CDR3 DNA follows: TGCAGTGCTAGACTCCCGAGTGGGAATCAGCCCCAGCATTTT. This gives the protein CSARLPSGNQPQHF.

The rearrangement links TRBV29-1 to TRBJ2-4; tentatively, D is TRBD1 (5 bases). Germline CDR1 is SQVTM and CDR2 is ANQGSEA. V dropped 1 base and J dropped 5 bases, with 21 bases sitting between them. This CDR3 comprises 17 residues. The CDR3 reads CSVEGIRGASSENIQYF. DNA of the CDR3: TGCAGCGTTGAAGGGATTAGGGGCGCCTCGAGCGAAAACATTCAGTACTTC.

The chain links TRBV11-2 to TRBJ2-3; D might be TRBD2 (7 bases). Trimming shortened V by 6 bases and J by 1 base, and 17 bases separated the two germline ends. The length of the CDR3 is 16 residues. Germline-derived CDR1 and CDR2 are SGHAT and FQNNGV. The CDR3 loop is CASSLLSGGGTDTQYF. The CDR3 DNA is TGTGCCAGCAGTCTTCTATCGGGGGGCGGCACAGATACGCAGTATTTT.

This chain links TRBV2 with TRBJ2-1, with D possibly TRBD2 on 6 matching bases. V lost 4 bases and J lost 5, with 9 bases in between. The CDR3 spans 13 residues. Germline V gene lookup returns CDR1 SNHLY and CDR2 FYNNEI. CDR3: CASSGGEDNEQFF. The CDR3 nucleotides read TGTGCCAGCAGTGGGGGGGAGGACAATGAGCAGTTCTTC.

This clonotype was seen only a few times. The V and J genes are TRBV3-1 and TRBJ2-1; possible D gene TRBD2, 5 bases. Germline V lookup: CDR1 LGHDT, CDR2 YNNKEL (reference sequence). This CDR3 contains 15 residues. Trimming removed 3 bases at V and 6 bases at J, with 15 bases between. This chain's CDR3 is CASSQLSGSGNEQFF. CDR3 coding DNA: TGTGCCAGCAGCCAGCTTTCGGGGAGCGGCAATGAGCAGTTCTTC.

This clonotype was detected a few times. J is TRBJ2-2 and V is TRBV6-5, with TRBD1 matching 10 bases. Germline CDR1 MNHEY, CDR2 SVGAGI. V was pared by 6 bases and J by 3 bases, with 7 bases of the junction left unmatched. The CDR3 contains 16 residues. The CDR3 DNA reads TGTGCCAGCAGCCCCGGACAGGGGGTCGACACCGGGGAGCTGTTTTTT. Translating it yields CASSPGQGVDTGELFF.

The sample holds a few counts of this clonotype. The V gene is TRBV29-1, the J gene TRBJ2-7, with 7 bases lining up with TRBD2. CDR1 and CDR2 (germline): SQVTM, ANQGSEA. CDR3 length equals 15 residues. The J segment lost 3 bases and the V segment lost 6 bases, leaving 14 bases of the junction unmatched. The CDR3 sequence: CSVAAGGDWNYEQYF. Here the CDR3 DNA reads TGCAGCGTCGCCGCTGGGGGGGACTGGAACTACGAGCAGTACTTC.

CDR3 nucleotides: TGTGCCAGCAGCTTGACCGAACAGCCCAATCAGCCCCAGCATTTT. Amino acids: CASSLTEQPNQPQHF. V gene TRBV5-5 combines with J gene TRBJ1-5; unclear D gene. The CDR3 covers 15 residues. In germline, CDR1 is SGHKS, CDR2 YYEKEE (reference sequence). V was clipped by 1 base and J by 3 bases, with 11 bases between them.

In its sample, this clonotype was seen many times. This CDR3 is CASSPLGGQQPQHF. DNA of the CDR3: TGTGCCAGCAGTCCCCTAGGAGGACAGCAGCCCCAGCATTTT. This chain uses TRBV6-5 with TRBJ1-5; weak D call: TRBD1 (6 bases). Between the trimmed V and J ends, which lost 5 bases and 7 bases, there was a span of 15 bases. The CDR3 covers 14 residues. The germline CDR1 and CDR2 sequences are MNHEY and SVGAGI.

This clonotype showed up just a few times. The chain uses TRBV12-3 or TRBV12-4 and TRBJ1-2, with D possibly TRBD1 on 6 matching bases. The CDR3 loop spans 14 amino acids. Trimming shortened V by 3 bases and J by 6 bases, and 14 bases separated the two germline ends. This chain's CDR3 is CASSFPGAGDGYTF. CDR3 coding DNA: TGTGCCAGCAGTTTTCCGGGGGCAGGGGATGGCTACACCTTC.

This clonotype was seen more than once but under ten times. This sequence joins TRBV2 and TRBJ1-4; no firm D call. The CDR3 is made up of 15 amino acids. Germline assignment: CDR1 SNHLY and CDR2 FYNNEI. V dropped 6 bases and J dropped 3 bases, with 14 bases sitting between them. The CDR3 DNA reads as TGTGCCAGCAGGGCGATATCGTCCGCTAATGAAAAACTGTTTTTT. Translating gives CASRAISSANEKLFF. The variable domain in full, completed from reference TRBV2 and TRBJ1-4, reads EPEVTQTPSHQVTQMGQEVILRCVPISNHLYFYWYRQILGQKVEFLVSFYNNEISEKSEIFDDQFSVERPDGSNFTLKIRSTKLEDSAMYFCASRAISSANEKLFFGSGTQLSVL.

This clonotype was seen at least ten times. V gene TRBV12-3 or TRBV12-4 combines with J gene TRBJ2-7; D ambiguous. Trimming took 1 base from V and 2 from J, leaving 6 bases between them. This CDR3 region has 13 residues. The CDR3 DNA is TGTGCCAGCAGTTTAGGCAGGACCTACGAGCAGTACTTC. This sequence encodes CASSLGRTYEQYF.

This clonotype occurred a few times. The V gene is TRBV10-2, the J gene TRBJ2-2, with 12 bases that match TRBD2. Trimming removed 5 bases from V and 0 bases from J; junction bases left unmatched: 4. From germline, CDR1 is WSHSY and CDR2 SAAADI. The CDR3 has 17 residues. The CDR3 region has the DNA TGCGCCAGCAGTCGTGGACTAGCGGGGTCGAACACCGGGGAGCTGTTTTTT. Its protein is CASSRGLAGSNTGELFF.

This clonotype showed up just a few times. The chain links TRBV14 to TRBJ2-2, with D possibly being TRBD2 (6 bases). CDR3 length: 16 amino acids. The V end lost 1 base, the J end lost 4 bases, and 13 bases lay between the germline ends. The V gene's germline CDR1 is SGHDN and CDR2 FVKESK. In DNA, the CDR3 is TGTGCCAGCAGCCAAGTCGGCTGGGAGGCCACCGGGGAGCTGTTTTTT. Translated, it gives CASSQVGWEATGELFF.

This clonotype was seen only a few times. J is TRBJ2-7 and V is TRBV29-1; possible D gene TRBD1, 6 bases. The V end was cut by 5 bases, the J end by 3 bases, with 17 bases between. The CDR3 is 14 amino acids. Per germline, CDR1 SQVTM and CDR2 ANQGSEA. The CDR3: CSVQIQGLLYEQYF. The CDR3 region has the DNA TGCAGCGTTCAAATACAGGGCCTACTCTACGAGCAGTACTTC.

This clonotype has just a few counts. The rearrangement uses TRBV28 and TRBJ2-6, with a weak D call TRBD1 (6 bases). CDR1 is MDHEN, CDR2 SYDVKM, per germline. The V end was cut by 5 bases, the J end by 3 bases, with 17 bases between. CDR3 length: 17 amino acids. CDR3 sequence reads: CASSQTHRASGANVLTF. DNA for the CDR3: TGTGCCAGCAGTCAAACCCACAGGGCAAGTGGGGCCAACGTCCTGACTTTC.

V gene TRBV20-1 combines with J gene TRBJ1-5, with no clear D. V was clipped by 3 bases and J by 0 bases, with 18 bases between them. CDR1 DFQATT and CDR2 SNEGSKA come from the germline V gene (reference sequence). CDR3 length: 17 residues. DNA for the CDR3: TGCAGTGCTAGTACGACCCTTGGACTCTTTAGCAATCAGCCCCAGCATTTT. Translating gives CSASTTLGLFSNQPQHF.

The chain couples TRBV7-9 to TRBJ2-7; D might be TRBD1 (6 bases). The CDR3 extends over 12 amino acids. Germline V gives CDR1 SEHNR, CDR2 FQNEAQ (reference sequence). The ends were cut back, 11 bases at V and 3 bases at J, with 14 bases in the middle. The CDR3 loop reads CAGRTDFYEQYF. The DNA of the CDR3 is TGTGCCGGCCGGACAGACTTCTACGAGCAGTACTTC.

This clonotype has just a few counts. The genes are TRBV7-2 and TRBJ2-1; the D call may be TRBD1 or TRBD2 (5 bases each). Trimming cost V 4 bases and J 8 bases, with 21 bases left between them. The CDR3 extends over 16 amino acids. Per germline, CDR1 SGHTA and CDR2 FQGNSA. CDR3 amino acids: CASSSGHTGPRDEQFF. The CDR3 DNA reads as TGTGCCAGCAGCTCAGGACACACGGGACCCCGTGATGAGCAGTTCTTC. Combining the CDR3 with reference TRBV7-2 and TRBJ2-1 gives the whole variable domain GAGVSQSPSNKVTEKGKDVELRCDPISGHTALYWYRQSLGQGLEFLIYFQGNSAPDKSGLPSDRFSAERTGGSVSTLTIQRTQQEDSAVYLCASSSGHTGPRDEQFFGPGTRLTVL.

This clonotype was observed a few times. The chain uses TRBV7-2 and TRBJ1-1; 9 bases are a match to TRBD1. The CDR3 consists of 18 residues. Trimming cost V 2 bases and J 3 bases; bases outside gene matches: 13. Germline V gives CDR1 SGHTA, CDR2 FQGNSA. CDR3 coding DNA: TGTGCCAGCAGCTTAAATGCTCTCACAGGGGGCGTTTACACTGAAGCTTTCTTT. Protein: CASSLNALTGGVYTEAFF.

Details on this clonotype: An end of the junction differs from the germline gene, which may be a read error. The rearrangement links TRBV20-1 to TRBJ1-6, with D possibly matching TRBD1 (5 bases). CDR1 DFQATT and CDR2 SNEGSKA come from the germline V gene (reference sequence). This CDR3 has 13 residues. The CDR3 sequence is CCARASGSSPLHF. Written as DNA, the CDR3 is TGCTGTGCTAGAGCTTCAGGGAGTTCACCCCTCCACTTT.

This clonotype was detected only a few times. This chain uses TRBV9 with TRBJ2-1; no definite D call. The CDR3 runs to 16 residues. Looked up from germline, CDR1 is SGDLS and CDR2 is YYNGEE. V gave up 3 bases and J gave up 7 bases, with 20 bases separating them. The CDR3 is CASSAPGLVDLNEQFF. CDR3 sequence (DNA): TGTGCCAGCAGCGCCCCCGGGCTAGTCGATCTAAATGAGCAGTTCTTC.

This clonotype was seen ten or more times. The CDR3 loop is CASSRDTLSSYNSPLHF. Written as DNA, the CDR3 is TGTGCCAGCAGTCGGGACACTCTGAGCTCCTATAATTCACCCCTCCACTTT. The gene calls are TRBV27 and TRBJ1-6; perhaps TRBD1 as D (6 bases). Germline V gives CDR1 MNHEY, CDR2 SMNVEV (reference sequence). The CDR3 has 17 amino acids. V shed 5 bases and J shed 0 bases, with 14 bases lying between them.